A single sample gave rise to the 20 T cell receptor beta chains below, sequenced in a study of CD8+ T cells in alopecia areata (dated by TCRdb to between 2018 and 2020). Reading the label with the study, this specimen's time point is: roughly 26 weeks on oral tofacitinib. The treatment or condition label corresponds to: oral pan-JAK inhibitor, 5-10 mg twice daily. Library preparation used the immunoSEQ multiplex PCR assay. RNA was extracted from all samples and reverse transcribed into cDNA, which served as template for TCR sequencing. Entries here come from immuneACCESS through TCRdb and include only in-frame sequences with V and J called. Some clones fail to appear in such tables; in the studies checked, an unresolved V gene covers under half of the shortfall, and the cause of the remainder is unknown. This sample comprises 270,000 or so clones, over 45% of them detected only once. The ten largest make up approximately 1.8% of the sample.

The specimen comprised CD4+ T cells sorted from blood, sampled at week 24, from a patient treated with tofacitinib. The receptors derive from a human donor with alopecia areata.

The chain recombines TRBV29-1 with TRBJ2-7; D possibly corresponds to TRBD2 (5 bases). This CDR3 contains 12 residues. V lost 6 bases to trimming and J lost 6 bases, with 15 bases between them. The germline V gene has CDR1 SQVTM and CDR2 ANQGSEA. The CDR3 loop is CSVRTPWGEQYF. The CDR3 DNA is TGCAGCGTCCGGACTCCCTGGGGCGAGCAGTACTTC.

Points on this clone: The germline gene is not matched at one end of the junction; a read error may be the cause. The genes are TRBV7-7 and TRBJ2-5; 7 nucleotides match TRBD2. The CDR3 extends over 15 amino acids. Germline-derived CDR1 and CDR2 are SSHAT and FNYEAQ (reference sequence). As DNA, the CDR3 is TGTGCTAGCAGCTCCCTAATGACTAGCATGGAGACCCAGTACTTC. This encodes CASSSLMTSMETQYF.

The chain joins TRBV11-2 to TRBJ2-1; 7 positions agree with TRBD1. V shed 5 bases, J shed 12 bases, and the junction held 7 bases outside the gene matches. Germline loops: CDR1 SGHAT, CDR2 FQNNGV. This CDR3 spans 12 amino acids. Here the CDR3 reads CASSPARQGQFF. CDR3 bases: TGTGCCAGCAGCCCTGCACGACAGGGGCAGTTCTTC. Full variable domain (missing parts from reference TRBV11-2 and TRBJ2-1): EAGVAQSPRYKIIEKRQSVAFWCNPISGHATLYWYQQILGQGPKLLIQFQNNGVVDDSQLPKDRFSAERLKGVDSTLKIQPAKLEDSAVYLCASSPARQGQFFGPGTRLTVL.

This clone came up once. The chain employs TRBV5-1 and TRBJ2-6; 10 bases map to TRBD1. CDR1 is SGHRS and CDR2 is YFSETQ in the germline V gene. With 2 bases clipped from V and 0 bases from J, the junction kept 5 bases outside the gene matches. The CDR3 spans 18 residues. In nucleotides, the CDR3 is TGCGCCAGCAGCTTTTTAGGGACAGGGGCCTCTGGGGCCAACGTCCTGACTTTC. Amino acid sequence: CASSFLGTGASGANVLTF.

The CDR3 DNA reads TGTGCCAGCAGCTTAGGTGCTCCACCCCTCCACTTT. Translation gives CASSLGAPPLHF. The chain employs TRBV11-2 and TRBJ1-6; D gene unclear. Trimming removed 1 base at V and 11 bases at J, with 6 bases between. Germline-derived CDR1 and CDR2 are SGHAT and FQNNGV. There are 12 residues in the CDR3. Complete variable domain (other parts from reference TRBV11-2 and TRBJ1-6): EAGVAQSPRYKIIEKRQSVAFWCNPISGHATLYWYQQILGQGPKLLIQFQNNGVVDDSQLPKDRFSAERLKGVDSTLKIQPAKLEDSAVYLCASSLGAPPLHFGNGTRLTVT.

The V gene is TRBV6-5, the J gene TRBJ1-4, with D possibly being TRBD1 (6 bases). This CDR3 is 12 amino acids long. Germline CDR1 MNHEY, CDR2 SVGAGI. With 6 bases removed from V and 7 bases from J, the gap between germline ends came to 9 bases. CDR3 in amino acids: CASRRGGEKLFF. The CDR3 DNA reads as TGTGCCAGCAGGAGAGGGGGTGAAAAACTGTTTTTT.

The chain couples TRBV15 to TRBJ1-5; possible D gene TRBD1, 5 bases. The germline V and J ends were trimmed by 1 base and 1 base, with 11 bases remaining between them. This CDR3 has 16 residues. Germline V gene lookup returns CDR1 LNHNV and CDR2 YYDKDF (reference sequence). The CDR3 region has the DNA TGTGCCACCAGCAGAGTCCAGGGCCCAAGCAATCAGCCCCAGCATTTT. This encodes CATSRVQGPSNQPQHF.

The chain uses TRBV28 and TRBJ2-5; 8 bases align to TRBD2. The CDR3 is 16 amino acids. CDR1 MDHEN and CDR2 SYDVKM come from the germline V gene. The ends lost 6 bases at V and 2 bases at J; junction bases unmatched: 11. The CDR3 here is CASSMGLDELQETQYF. Written as DNA, the CDR3 is TGTGCCAGCAGCATGGGACTAGATGAGCTTCAAGAGACCCAGTACTTC.

Comments on this clone: A read error may produce the germline difference seen at one junction end. This rearrangement joins TRBV6-5 to TRBJ1-1; D gene unclear. This CDR3 is 12 amino acids long. Germline lookup yields CDR1 MNHEY and CDR2 SVGAGI. The CDR3 coding sequence is TGTGCCATCAGTGAGGCACACACTGAAGCTTTCTTT. Protein sequence: CAISEAHTEAFF.

The rearrangement links TRBV7-9 to TRBJ2-1; 14 nucleotides align to TRBD2. The CDR3 length is 19 residues. Germline CDR1 SEHNR, CDR2 FQNEAQ (reference sequence). After removal of 5 bases from V and 0 bases from J, the junction contained 9 bases not matched to a gene. The CDR3 DNA reads as TGTGCCAGCAGCATGAAACAAGGGACTAGCGGGGGCTCCTACAATGAGCAGTTCTTC. Its protein is CASSMKQGTSGGSYNEQFF. Complete variable domain (other parts from reference TRBV7-9 and TRBJ2-1): DTGVSQNPRHKITKRGQNVTFRCDPISEHNRLYWYRQTLGQGPEFLTYFQNEAQLEKSRLLSDRFSAERPKGSFSTLEIQRTEQGDSAMYLCASSMKQGTSGGSYNEQFFGPGTRLTVL.

The chain combines TRBV2 with TRBJ2-5; D is undetermined. Germline CDR1 and CDR2: SNHLY and FYNNEI. CDR3 length: 14 residues. V was cut by 2 bases and J by 5 bases, with 12 bases left in between. The CDR3 here is CASSETWVRETQYF. The CDR3 DNA follows: TGTGCCAGCAGTGAAACTTGGGTACGGGAGACCCAGTACTTC.

V is TRBV25-1 and J is TRBJ1-6; a weak D match, TRBD1 (6 bases). Germline V CDR1 and CDR2: MGHDK, SYGVNS. The CDR3 contains 11 residues. Trimming stripped 11 bases from V and 9 bases from J, with 11 bases between. The CDR3 DNA reads TGTGCCCGAGGGGGTCCTTCACCCCTCCACTTT. Amino acids: CARGGPSPLHF.

The genes are TRBV14 and TRBJ1-2; 9 bases agree with TRBD1. This CDR3 contains 15 residues. J was trimmed by 3 bases and V by 3 bases; bases with no gene match: 5. Germline V lookup: CDR1 SGHDN, CDR2 FVKESK. The CDR3 protein is CASSQYRGPYYGYTF. In nucleotides, the CDR3 is TGTGCCAGCAGCCAGTACAGGGGGCCCTACTATGGCTACACCTTC.

This clone has only a few counts. The sample has other DNA sequences that encode this CDR3 too. V and J are TRBV29-1 and TRBJ1-1; D is unclear. Trimming took off 7 bases at V and 4 bases at J, with 1 base between the two ends. The CDR3 is made up of 8 amino acids. The V gene's germline CDR1 is SQVTM and CDR2 ANQGSEA. CDR3 sequence: CSGTEAFF. The DNA for the CDR3 is TGCAGCGGCACTGAAGCTTTCTTT.

This chain connects TRBV30 to TRBJ1-5, with D uncertain. Germline CDR1 GTSNPN, CDR2 SVGIG (reference sequence). With 4 bases removed from V and 4 bases from J, the gap between germline ends came to 8 bases. The length of the CDR3 is 12 residues. The CDR3 reads CAWKGRNQPQHF. Written as DNA, the CDR3 is TGTGCCTGGAAGGGCCGGAATCAGCCCCAGCATTTT.

The V call is TRBV29-1, the J call TRBJ1-3, with 7 nucleotides matching TRBD1. V gave up 7 bases and J gave up 4 bases; unmatched junction bases: 7. The CDR3 contains 13 residues. In germline, CDR1 is SQVTM, CDR2 ANQGSEA. CDR3 nucleotides: TGCAGCGCAACAGGGGACATAGGAAACACCATATATTTT. Amino acids: CSATGDIGNTIYF.

The chain uses TRBV29-1 and TRBJ1-4; the D is unclear. Trimming cost V 4 bases and J 8 bases, with 11 bases left between them. The CDR3 totals 12 residues. The germline V gene has CDR1 SQVTM and CDR2 ANQGSEA. The CDR3: CSVAPSEEKLFF. CDR3 nucleotides: TGCAGCGTTGCCCCCTCGGAAGAAAAACTGTTTTTT.

The chain is built from TRBV5-1 and TRBJ2-5; D might be TRBD1 or TRBD2, each matching 5 bases. The CDR3 extends over 15 amino acids. The germline V and J ends were trimmed by 2 bases and 1 base, with 12 bases remaining between them. CDR1 and CDR2 (germline): SGHRS, YFSETQ. CDR3 in DNA: TGCGCCAGCAGCTTACACGGGGACCCCCAAGAGACCCAGTACTTC. This codes for CASSLHGDPQETQYF.

This chain links TRBV6-1 with TRBJ2-7, with a tentative D call TRBD1 (6 bases). The CDR3 spans 13 residues. From germline, CDR1 is MNHNS and CDR2 SASEGT. V was clipped by 6 bases and J by 6 bases, with 15 bases between them. The CDR3 nucleotides read TGTGCCAGCAGCCGACAGGCGGGTCCCGAGCAGTACTTC. Its protein is CASSRQAGPEQYF.

The genes are TRBV6-4 and TRBJ1-1, with a weak D call TRBD1 (5 bases). Germline loops: CDR1 MRHNA, CDR2 SNTAGT. The CDR3 has 13 amino acids. Between the trimmed V and J ends, which lost 5 bases and 1 base, there was a span of 8 bases. The CDR3 loop reads CASSLTGNTEAFF. In DNA, the CDR3 is TGTGCCAGCAGTTTAACAGGGAACACTGAAGCTTTCTTT.